This TCR beta chain is from a study of shared clonotypes between healthy human individuals. Study-wide results and caveats: Generation probabilities were higher for clonotypes shared across all four sorted-subset donors than for unshared ones. Researchers found naive subsets generally carried larger estimated richness than memory subsets.

The table came from immunoSEQ multiplex PCR; TCRdb's copy has only in-frame clones and leaves some out. The table includes some 2.1 million clones, 85% to 95% detected once. Turning to this clone: Its matching antigen is unknown.

The CDR3 runs 16 residues. Trimming stripped 0 bases from V and 5 bases from J, with 16 bases between. Germline CDR1 and CDR2: ENHRY and SYGVKD. This chain uses TRBV10-3 with TRBJ1-1; D is ambiguous. Sequencing was performed on naive CD4+ T cells sorted from blood. The subset: CD45RA+ positively selected. This TCR was recovered from a man younger than 35 in good health. The CDR3 spells CAISESIRLVGTEAFF. In DNA, the CDR3 is TGTGCCATCAGTGAGTCCATAAGGCTAGTTGGTACTGAAGCTTTCTTT.